This T cell receptor beta chain stems from a study of shared clonotypes between healthy human individuals. In the study overall: Used for every donor were three CD4 naive, three CD4 memory, two CD8 naive and one CD8 memory plate.

Broader study findings: The study's rarefaction showed incomplete sorted-subset sequencing despite large depth.

Profiling relied on immunoSEQ multiplex PCR, and the TCRdb table lists in-frame clones only, not all of them. This sample has over 2 million clones, with roughly 90% found just once. Germline CDR1 SEHNR, CDR2 FQNEAQ (reference sequence). V shed 4 bases and J shed 2 bases, with 9 bases lying between them. This CDR3 contains 14 residues. Within Nashville, Tennessee resided all donors, each a Caucasian adult. Concerning this clone itself: What it binds is not known.

This sequence was found in a man between 18 and 29 years old in good health. Some clones in this sample may be carry-over from other donors' samples. The sequenced sample consisted of naive CD4+ T cells from PBMCs. The subset was: CD45RA+ positively selected. The chain carries TRBV7-9 and TRBJ1-5, with no clear D. CDR3 coding DNA: TGTGCCAGCAGCTGGGGTGGTGGCAATCAGCCCCAGCATTTT. It codes for CASSWGGGNQPQHF.